What follows are 8 T cell receptor beta chains derived from one specimen sequenced in a study of regulatory dendritic cells for organ transplantation. Sequencing used immunoSEQ multiplex PCR; TCRdb keeps in-frame clones, though not all of them. The sample records approximately 12,000 clones, about 79% being singletons. CFSE-labeled sorted T cells met regulatory or mature dendritic cells for 5 to 6 days. These receptors have no identified antigens. Sequenced input: naive CD4+ T cells from blood cultured with regulatory dendritic cells. The subset was: CD45RA+ naive T cells. These TCRs come from a human donor in good health.

V and J are TRBV11-2 and TRBJ1-2; 10 bases match TRBD1. CDR1 SGHAT and CDR2 FQNNGV come from the germline V gene. Losses at the gene ends were 6 bases for V and 3 bases for J; bases not matched to a gene: 7. The CDR3 spans 15 residues. For the CDR3, the DNA is TGTGCCAGCAGACGGACAGGGGGGAGGTACTATGGCTACACCTTC. This sequence encodes CASRRTGGRYYGYTF.

This clone was found once. The J gene is TRBJ2-5, the V gene TRBV10-3; 12 bases agree with TRBD1. The length of the CDR3 is 14 residues. Germline V gene lookup returns CDR1 ENHRY and CDR2 SYGVKD. J gave up 5 bases and V 6 bases, and 4 bases lay outside the gene matches. The CDR3: CAIRGQGAWETQYF. As DNA, the CDR3 is TGTGCCATCAGGGGACAGGGGGCCTGGGAGACCCAGTACTTC.

The rearrangement joins TRBV5-4 to TRBJ1-1, with 7 positions matching TRBD1. This CDR3 contains 19 residues. J gave up 0 bases and V 4 bases, and 18 bases lay outside the gene matches. Looked up from germline, CDR1 is SGHNT and CDR2 is YYREEE (reference sequence). The chain's CDR3 is CASSPSPTGLRSMNTEAFF. The CDR3 DNA follows: TGTGCCAGCAGCCCCTCCCCGACAGGGCTGAGGTCGATGAACACTGAAGCTTTCTTT.

This clone was observed once. V usage is TRBV5-1 and J usage is TRBJ1-2, with D hard to call. Trimming cost V 0 bases and J 3 bases, with 6 bases left between them. CDR1 is SGHRS and CDR2 is YFSETQ in the germline V gene. CDR3 size: 13 residues. CDR3 DNA: TGCGCCAGCAGCTTGGACCAGGACTATGGCTACACCTTC. Translation: CASSLDQDYGYTF. The complete variable domain, with remaining parts taken from reference TRBV5-1 and TRBJ1-2, reads KAGVTQTPRYLIKTRGQQVTLSCSPISGHRSVSWYQQTPGQGLQFLFEYFSETQRNKGNFPGRFSGRQFSNSRSEMNVSTLELGDSALYLCASSLDQDYGYTFGSGTRLTVV.

This rearrangement joins TRBV5-4 to TRBJ2-7, with D perhaps TRBD1 (5 bases). CDR3 length: 14 residues. V lost 4 bases and J lost 6, with 17 bases in between. Germline-derived CDR1 and CDR2 are SGHNT and YYREEE (reference sequence). CDR3 nucleotide sequence: TGTGCCAGCAGCCCGGACAACCCTGGCGGCGAGCAGTACTTC. It specifies CASSPDNPGGEQYF.

The V call is TRBV7-2, the J call TRBJ1-6; D may be TRBD1 (5 bases). Germline V gene lookup returns CDR1 SGHTA and CDR2 FQGNSA. The CDR3 is 18 amino acids. V gave up 1 base and J gave up 3 bases, with 16 bases separating them. The CDR3 sequence is CASSLGRSAGNYNSPLHF. As DNA, the CDR3 is TGTGCCAGCAGCTTAGGACGCTCAGCAGGGAACTATAATTCACCCCTCCACTTT.

This clone was detected only a few times. The V call is TRBV9, the J call TRBJ2-1, with no clear D. CDR3 size: 13 residues. The V gene lost 0 bases and the J gene lost 7 bases, with 8 bases spanning the gap. Germline values: CDR1 SGDLS, CDR2 YYNGEE. CDR3 nucleotides: TGTGCCAGCAGCGTAGCTGGAGCTAATGAGCAGTTCTTC. This codes for CASSVAGANEQFF.

This chain joins TRBV11-3 and TRBJ2-6, with TRBD1 matching 8 bases. The junction had 7 bases not matched to a gene; V was cut back by 9 bases and J by 0 bases. The germline V gene has CDR1 SGHNT and CDR2 YENEEA. This CDR3 has 16 residues. CDR3 in amino acids: CASSYGTGSGANVLTF. CDR3 bases: TGTGCCAGTTCGTATGGGACAGGCTCTGGGGCCAACGTCCTGACTTTC. The full variable domain, completed using reference TRBV11-3 and TRBJ2-6, is EAGVVQSPRYKIIEKKQPVAFWCNPISGHNTLYWYLQNLGQGPELLIRYENEEAVDDSQLPKDRFSAERLKGVDSTLKIQPAELGDSAVYLCASSYGTGSGANVLTFGAGSRLTVL.